This T cell receptor (beta chain) was sequenced in a study of cytotoxic CD8 clonotypes in ibrutinib-treated CLL. Clones were read by immunoSEQ multiplex PCR, and TCRdb kept only the in-frame ones, dropping some. This repertoire shows approximately 70,000 clones, around 82% found once; its top ten account for more than 7.5%. Germline V CDR1 and CDR2: MDHEN, SYDVKM. V shed 6 bases and J 6 bases; nucleotides not matched to a gene: 7. The CDR3 spans 13 residues. This clonotype was sampled from a human donor with chronic lymphocytic leukemia. The specimen was PBMCs, collected at disease progression, from a patient treated with ibrutinib. The chain combines TRBV28 with TRBJ1-1; the match to TRBD1 covers 7 bases. CDR3 nucleotide sequence: TGTGCCAGCAGCCAATACAGGGGCCCTGAAGCTTTCTTT. This translates into CASSQYRGPEAFF.